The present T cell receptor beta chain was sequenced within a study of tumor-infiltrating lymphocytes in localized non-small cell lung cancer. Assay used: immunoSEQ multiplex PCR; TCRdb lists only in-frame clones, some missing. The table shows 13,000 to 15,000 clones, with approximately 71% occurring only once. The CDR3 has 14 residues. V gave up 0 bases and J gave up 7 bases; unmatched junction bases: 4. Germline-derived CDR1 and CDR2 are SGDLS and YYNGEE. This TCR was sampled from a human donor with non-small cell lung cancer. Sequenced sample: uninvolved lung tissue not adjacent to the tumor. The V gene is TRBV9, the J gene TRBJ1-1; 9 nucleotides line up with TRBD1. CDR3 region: CASSVVETGGEAFF. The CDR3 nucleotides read TGTGCCAGCAGCGTAGTAGAGACAGGGGGTGAAGCTTTCTTT.